The clone carrying this TCR beta chain was picked up many times. Antigen specificity is unknown. The data are from a study of regulatory T cells in long-lasting Graves disease. Whole-study context: Persistence in Graves' disease required over 5 years of antithyroid drugs plus positive TSH receptor antibodies.

CDR1 SNHLY and CDR2 FYNNEI come from the germline V gene. The CDR3 is 14 amino acids. V was clipped by 8 bases and J by 5 bases; unmatched bases: 11. Whole-study findings and limits: TCR diversity in persistent Graves' patients was below that of newly diagnosed ones. Persistent disease preferred TRBV28, TRBJ1-2 and TRBJ2-5.

Researchers made TCR beta libraries by using iRepertoire HTBI primers and running Arm-PCR on CDR3 regions. TCRdb processed the multiplex PCR reads anew with MiXCR; each CDR3 protein has one entry. Counted here are over 300,000 distinct CDR3 sequences, 15% to 20% occurring once; the ten biggest clones make up roughly 27%. As to time point: persistent/refractory GD, antithyroid drugs over 5 years with positive TRAb. Scientists built the TCR library using RNA that was extracted from PBMCs. A blood draw put around 9 milliliters of peripheral blood into EDTA tubes. The chain links TRBV2 to TRBJ2-7; 8 positions agree with TRBD1. The starting material was peripheral blood mononuclear cells (PBMCs), obtained when the disease was refractory, from a patient treated with antithyroid drugs. This sequence was found in a female donor with Graves disease. CDR3 loop: CASGADRGVNEQYF. The CDR3 DNA sequence: TGTGCCAGCGGGGCCGACAGGGGAGTCAACGAGCAGTACTTC.